This TCR beta chain was sequenced during a study of shared clonotypes between healthy human individuals. General study results and limits: Naive subsets typically showed greater estimated richness than memory subsets.

TCRdb keeps only in-frame clones here, not all; method: immunoSEQ multiplex PCR. The sample has 850,000 to 1,100,000 clones; 60% to 85% are singletons. This CDR3 comprises 12 residues. CDR1 and CDR2 from the germline V gene are MNHNS and SASEGT. The ends were cut back, 8 bases at V and 3 bases at J, with 11 bases in the middle. A note on this clone: The antigen is undetermined.

The source material was memory CD4+ T cells from PBMCs. Subset denoted: CD45RA-negative fraction. This sequence joins TRBV6-1 and TRBJ2-7; D gene uncertain. The TCR was taken from a young man in good health. Some clones in this sample may be carry-over from other donors' samples. The CDR3 nucleotides read TGTGCCAGCTCGATATACCTCTACGAGCAGTACTTC. Its translation is CASSIYLYEQYF.